Presented here are 23 T cell receptor beta chains from one specimen sequenced in a study of vaccination and CD4 T cells after COVID-19. Documented treatment: roughly nine-day PBMC culture with coronavirus spike peptide pools or control peptides (ViraFEST assay). No antigen has been identified for these receptors. Cultured CD4+ T cells had their DNA profiled by the Oncomine TCR Beta short-read assay. TCRdb ran MiXCR on the PCR reads and lists one entry per CDR3 protein. In the table there are 12,000 or so distinct CDR3 sequences, around 58% of which are singletons. The sequenced sample consisted of CD4+ T cells from blood, cultured in vitro. All receptors derive from a human donor who had recovered from COVID-19.

Only a few counts were recorded for this clonotype. The chain employs TRBV10-3 and TRBJ1-3, with a possible D match to TRBD1 (5 bases). The germline gives CDR1 ENHRY, CDR2 SYGVKD. V lost 10 bases, J lost 2 bases, and 15 bases lay in between. CDR3 length: 14 amino acids. In DNA form, the CDR3 reads TGTGCCACAGGGCGAGGGGAACCTGGAAACACCATATATTTT. Its protein product is CATGRGEPGNTIYF.

This clonotype came up a few times. V is TRBV5-1 and J is TRBJ1-1; 7 bases map to TRBD1. From germline, CDR1 is SGHRS and CDR2 YFSETQ. The CDR3 consists of 15 residues. J gave up 0 bases and V 1 base, and 3 bases lay outside the gene matches. The CDR3: CASSLTGTVNTEAFF. The CDR3 nucleotides read TGCGCCAGCAGCTTGACAGGGACAGTGAACACTGAAGCTTTCTTT.

The chain couples TRBV20-1 to TRBJ2-5, with TRBD2 identical over 13 bases. Trimming cost V 7 bases and J 1 base; bases outside gene matches: 6. Germline CDR1 and CDR2: DFQATT and SNEGSKA (reference sequence). The CDR3 is 15 amino acids. CDR3 region: CSGGLAGPSQETQYF. In DNA, the CDR3 is TGCAGTGGGGGACTAGCGGGACCCAGCCAAGAGACCCAGTACTTC.

This clonotype was detected only a few times. The chain recombines TRBV6-1 with TRBJ1-2; 12 bases match TRBD1. The CDR3 runs to 15 residues. From germline, CDR1 is MNHNS and CDR2 SASEGT. V lost 6 bases to trimming and J lost 4 bases; unmatched junction nucleotides: 6. CDR3: CASRPGTGGSYGYTF. CDR3 in DNA: TGTGCCAGCAGGCCCGGGACAGGGGGCAGCTATGGCTACACCTTC.

There are a few counts of this clonotype. The V and J genes are TRBV7-2 and TRBJ1-1; D call uncertain. The ends were cut back, 5 bases at V and 1 base at J, with 11 bases in the middle. There are 14 residues in the CDR3. Looked up from germline, CDR1 is SGHTA and CDR2 is FQGNSA. DNA for the CDR3: TGTGCCAGCAGCGTCGACGGCGAGAACACTGAAGCTTTCTTT. It is translated as CASSVDGENTEAFF. The complete variable domain, with remaining parts taken from reference TRBV7-2 and TRBJ1-1, reads GAGVSQSPSNKVTEKGKDVELRCDPISGHTALYWYRQSLGQGLEFLIYFQGNSAPDKSGLPSDRFSAERTGGSVSTLTIQRTQQEDSAVYLCASSVDGENTEAFFGQGTRLTVV.

In this sample, this clonotype turned up a few times. This chain uses TRBV20-1 with TRBJ1-2, with a tentative D call TRBD1 (5 bases). This CDR3 is 14 amino acids long. Trimming shortened V by 3 bases and J by 2 bases, and 13 bases separated the two germline ends. CDR1 and CDR2 (germline): DFQATT, SNEGSKA (reference sequence). In nucleotides, the CDR3 is TGCAGTGCTAGGGCGGGACGTCGGAACTATGGCTACACCTTC. Translating gives CSARAGRRNYGYTF.

The chain employs TRBV20-1 and TRBJ1-5; 7 nucleotides agree with TRBD1. The germline V gene encodes CDR1 DFQATT and CDR2 SNEGSKA (reference sequence). The ends lost 5 bases at V and 2 bases at J; junction bases unmatched: 12. CDR3 size: 16 residues. CDR3 nucleotides: TGCAGTGCTCCCGCCCAGGGGGGCCCTGGCAATCAGCCCCAGCATTTT. It translates to CSAPAQGGPGNQPQHF.

This sequence joins TRBV30 and TRBJ2-5; 7 bases align to TRBD2. From germline, CDR1 is GTSNPN and CDR2 SVGIG (reference sequence). V dropped 3 bases and J dropped 5; count of bases not matched to a gene: 6. CDR3 length: 13 residues. The CDR3 coding sequence is TGTGCCTGGAGCGGAGCGGGGAGGGAGACCCAGTACTTC. It translates to CAWSGAGRETQYF.

The chain links TRBV20-1 to TRBJ1-2, with D possibly TRBD1 on 5 matching bases. Per germline, CDR1 DFQATT and CDR2 SNEGSKA (reference sequence). The ends were cut back, 1 base at V and 8 bases at J, with 11 bases in the middle. The CDR3 consists of 12 residues. The CDR3 reads CSARVRRDGYTF. CDR3 nucleotides: TGCAGTGCTAGAGTACGGAGGGACGGCTACACCTTC.

J is TRBJ2-5 and V is TRBV6-1; D is ambiguous. V gave up 2 bases and J gave up 1 base, with 11 bases separating them. CDR1 is MNHNS, CDR2 SASEGT, per germline. The CDR3 has 15 amino acids. CDR3 in amino acids: CASSENRGTQETQYF. The CDR3 DNA reads TGTGCCAGCAGTGAAAATAGAGGAACCCAAGAGACCCAGTACTTC.

The rearrangement links TRBV20-1 to TRBJ2-7; D unclear. CDR1 is DFQATT, CDR2 SNEGSKA, per germline (reference sequence). V was trimmed by 3 bases and J by 3 bases, leaving 15 bases between them. This CDR3 region has 14 residues. The CDR3 DNA follows: TGCAGTGCTAGCGCTCAGATAAAGGGCTACGAGCAGTACTTC. This gives the protein CSASAQIKGYEQYF.

The rearrangement links TRBV6-1 to TRBJ2-1, with D perhaps matching TRBD1 (6 bases). Germline lookup yields CDR1 MNHNS and CDR2 SASEGT. The V end was cut by 8 bases, the J end by 7 bases, with 15 bases between. The CDR3 consists of 13 residues. The CDR3 DNA is TGTGCCAGCGCTCCGGACAGAGCTAATGAGCAGTTCTTC. Its protein product is CASAPDRANEQFF.

This clonotype occurred a few times. The genes are TRBV24-1 and TRBJ2-3; D remains unclear. The CDR3 is 14 amino acids. Germline V gives CDR1 KGHDR, CDR2 SFDVKD. V was clipped by 0 bases and J by 2 bases, with 5 bases between them. The CDR3 region has the DNA TGTGCCACCAGTGATTTGTACCTCACAGATACGCAGTATTTT. This codes for CATSDLYLTDTQYF.

The chain joins TRBV2 to TRBJ1-1; D remains ambiguous. The V gene lost 6 bases and the J gene lost 4 bases, with 12 bases spanning the gap. This CDR3 comprises 13 residues. Germline assignment: CDR1 SNHLY and CDR2 FYNNEI. The CDR3 DNA sequence: TGTGCCAGCAGCGCGGACGGCTTCACTGAAGCTTTCTTT. This translates into CASSADGFTEAFF.

This chain links TRBV2 with TRBJ1-4, with TRBD1 as a possible D gene (6 bases). CDR3 length: 14 residues. Between the trimmed V and J ends, which lost 3 bases and 8 bases, there was a span of 13 bases. CDR1 SNHLY and CDR2 FYNNEI come from the germline V gene. CDR3 protein: CASSEDSYREKLFF. The CDR3 DNA reads as TGTGCCAGCAGTGAGGACAGTTATCGCGAAAAACTGTTTTTT.

This clonotype was seen only a few times. Here the CDR3 DNA reads TGTGCCAGCAGCCAAGATTCGGCGGGGGAATCTCAGTACTTC. This codes for CASSQDSAGESQYF. This chain links TRBV4-2 with TRBJ2-4; 7 bases line up with TRBD2. Germline V CDR1 and CDR2: LGHNA, YNFKEQ. The CDR3 is 14 amino acids. The trim removed 0 bases at V and 12 bases at J, leaving 8 bases unmatched.

The chain uses TRBV7-3 and TRBJ2-3; 9 bases are a match to TRBD1. V was pared by 5 bases and J by 2 bases, with 5 bases of the junction left unmatched. Germline CDR1 SGHTA, CDR2 FQGTGA. The CDR3 is made up of 15 amino acids. DNA for the CDR3: TGTGCCAGCAGCCAGACAGGGGGAACCACAGATACGCAGTATTTT. Its protein is CASSQTGGTTDTQYF.

This clonotype appeared a single time. The chain carries TRBV11-2 and TRBJ2-7; TRBD1 matches 7 bases. CDR3 size: 14 residues. Germline V lookup: CDR1 SGHAT, CDR2 FQNNGV. With V trimmed by 4 bases and J by 5 bases, 8 bases remained unmatched. Here the CDR3 DNA reads TGTGCCAGCAGCTCCTACAGGGGATCCCACGAGCAGTACTTC. Translated, it gives CASSSYRGSHEQYF.

Notes on this clonotype: Mismatch with germline at one junction end may stem from a read error. The chain has TRBV5-6 and TRBJ2-7; D perhaps matches TRBD1 (6 bases). The CDR3 sequence is 15 residues long. The germline V gene has CDR1 SGHDT and CDR2 YYEEEE. Here the CDR3 DNA reads TGTGCCAGCAGCTTTTCGAACCTTACAGGGCCACGTCCCCACTTC. It encodes CASSFSNLTGPRPHF.

CDR3 residues: CASSFKTDSYEQYF. Here the CDR3 DNA reads TGTGCCAGCAGCTTTAAAACAGATTCCTACGAGCAGTACTTC. The chain uses TRBV7-8 and TRBJ2-7; D is unclear. CDR3 length equals 14 residues. V was shortened by 3 bases and J by 1 base, with 10 bases between the two germline ends. Looked up from germline, CDR1 is SGHVS and CDR2 is FQNEAQ. The full variable domain, rest sourced from reference TRBV7-8 and TRBJ2-7, is GAGVSQSPRYKVAKRGQDVALRCDPISGHVSLFWYQQALGQGPEFLTYFQNEAQLDKSGLPSDRFFAERPEGSVSTLKIQRTQQEDSAVYLCASSFKTDSYEQYFGPGTRLTVT.

The chain couples TRBV5-4 to TRBJ1-2; 8 nucleotides align to TRBD1. The V gene's germline CDR1 is SGHNT and CDR2 YYREEE (reference sequence). The CDR3 length is 14 residues. V was clipped by 2 bases and J by 7 bases; unmatched bases: 7. The CDR3 nucleotides are TGTGCCAGCAGCTTACAGGGGGTAAACGCTGGCTACACCTTC. Translated: CASSLQGVNAGYTF.

This chain connects TRBV20-1 to TRBJ2-3; tentative D call: TRBD2 (8 bases). This CDR3 spans 17 amino acids. V lost 6 bases to trimming and J lost 2 bases, with 24 bases between them. The germline gives CDR1 DFQATT, CDR2 SNEGSKA (reference sequence). The CDR3 coding sequence is TGCAGTGCCAACAGACAGACAGGGCGGGGGGACACAGATACGCAGTATTTT. Amino acid sequence: CSANRQTGRGDTDTQYF.

The CDR3 spells CAISERTVNNSPLHF. CDR3 nucleotides: TGTGCCATCAGCGAACGGACAGTCAATAATTCACCCCTCCACTTT. The V gene is TRBV10-3, the J gene TRBJ1-6; tentatively, D is TRBD1 (6 bases). The CDR3 runs 15 residues. Germline CDR1 ENHRY, CDR2 SYGVKD. Trimming stripped 6 bases from V and 5 bases from J, with 14 bases between.